This T cell receptor (beta chain) is drawn from a study of vaccination and CD4 T cells after COVID-19 (dated by TCRdb to 2021 to 2024). For the study in its entirety: SARS-CoV-2 positivity had been established in the convalescent patients by nasal swab PCR, and mild disease was recorded in some 10 of these patients and severe disease in one. The convalescent cohort comprised six males and four females, including two Hispanic individuals, seven Caucasians, two Asians and one multiracial person. Participants got two doses of the Pfizer-BioNTech BNT162b2 vaccine (n=8) or two doses of the Moderna mRNA-1273 vaccine (n=2). Post-COVID blood samples were collected from convalescent patients a median of roughly 100 days after diagnosis, with a range of about 30 to 180 days. Post-vaccine blood samples were taken a median of about 77 days after the second vaccine dose, with a range of roughly 14 to 250 days. For stimulating the cultures, overlapping spike peptide pools were used, derived from SARS-CoV-2 as well as from the common cold coronaviruses HCoV-NL63, HCoV-OC43 and HCoV-229E. As controls, cultures received a CEFX viral epitope pool (the positive control), an HIV-1 Nef peptide pool (the negative control), or no peptide at all. The spike-specific CD4+ TCR repertoire was compared before and after mRNA vaccination in approximately 9 COVID-19 convalescent patients and a few infection-naive healthy vaccine recipients. The full study reports these points: Although the median number of SARS-CoV-2-reactive clonotypes went up from some 23 after infection to 30 to 45 after vaccination, the increase was not significant. Of the vaccine-specific clones in convalescent patients, 304 of 307, or nearly all, reacted only to SARS-CoV-2 spike and did not cross-react with common cold coronaviruses. Relatively few convalescent patients were included in the study, and early timepoints after natural infection were not analyzed. Among the post-vaccine SARS-CoV-2-reactive clones in convalescent patients, a median 86.3% showed up only after vaccination, which suggests vaccine-specific priming.

CDR1 is given as DFQATT and CDR2 as SNEGSKA, both from the germline V gene (reference sequence). The CDR3 has 12 amino acids, counting the end cysteine and phenylalanine. Of the read, only the CDR3 DNA is kept; its 36 bases are in frame from base 1. V sheds 5 bases and J sheds 1 base, leaving 5 bases between their ends. The sample's treatment or condition label, decoded: roughly 10-day PBMC culture with coronavirus spike peptide pools or control peptides (ViraFEST assay). The ViraFEST assay, used in the study, expanded antigen-specific T cells with peptide pools and then identified the expanded clonotypes through TCR sequencing. The convalescent patients' positive SARS-CoV-2 PCR tests fell between March and December 2020, which was before the Alpha, Beta and Delta variants emerged in the United States. Each well held around 2.1 million PBMCs cultured with approximately 10 ug/ml peptide pools in IMDM containing roughly 5% human AB serum and 7.5 to 10 IU/ml IL-2. Half of the culture medium was replaced with fresh IL-2-containing medium on days 3 and 7. CD4+ T cells were isolated after approximately ten days of culture through negative selection using the EasySep CD4+ T cell isolation kit. PBMCs were separated from whole blood using Ficoll-Paque Plus gradient centrifugation and then either used fresh or cryopreserved at -140C. Culture conditions were generally each tested in triplicate wells.

The library was produced with PCR. At the Johns Hopkins FTIC core, DNA from the cultured CD4+ T cells underwent TCR sequencing with the Oncomine TCR Beta short-read assay. Genomic DNA was extracted from the cultured CD4+ T cells with the QIAamp micro DNA kit. Oncomine TCR Beta libraries made from cultured CD4+ T cells were pooled using unique dual indexes and sequenced on an Illumina iSeq 100. The study's processing was this. Non-productive sequences were filtered out, and CDR3s that did not start with C, did not end with F or W, or were shorter than 7 amino acids were discarded. Antigen-specific clonotypes were identified with the MANAFEST web application by comparing peptide-stimulated wells with reference and other culture wells. An FDR below 0.05, an odds ratio above 5, and a productive frequency above 0.1% in at least two of three replicate wells were required for clones to be considered positive. A clonotype was classed as cross-reactive if the clonotype showed significant expansion both in SARS-CoV-2 spike wells and in at least one common cold coronavirus spike condition. Levenshtein distances (stringdist) and unrooted phylogenetic trees (ape) in R version 3.6.1 were used to assess CDR3 homology. The public sequencing data were trimmed at Q25 with fastp and processed into clonotypes with MiXCR by TCRdb, which kept only in-frame beta chains. For every CDR3 protein sequence, its rows merge into one entry that carries the most common genes and DNA. These V and J calls are TCRdb output, not the study's own analysis. For this sample there are roughly 13,000 distinct CDR3 sequences; roughly 50% appear just once. Over 12% of the sample is in the top ten clones.

On this clonotype: Its target antigen remains unknown. Nothing much larger sits one base from this clone, and base qualities are not available.

Rearrangement joined TRBV20-1 to TRBJ2-2, with the D gene uncertain. The sequence came from a human donor who had recovered from COVID-19. Sequenced: CD4+ T cells from blood, cultured in vitro. The sequenced DNA is TGCAGTGCTCGGTGGAACACCGGGGAGCTGTTTTTT. Its amino acids are CSARWNTGELFF.